This T cell receptor (beta chain) originates from a study of cytomegalovirus exposure and HLA in healthy donors. Study-wide results and caveats: Most TCR sequences showed up rarely, but some public TCRs showed up in many donors.

V gave up 5 bases and J gave up 1 base, with 12 bases separating them. The CDR3 loop spans 14 amino acids. Germline V gene sequence: CDR1 LNHDA, CDR2 SQIVND (reference sequence). Researchers ran the PCR with 60 Vbeta and 13 Jbeta primers. In the authors' workflow: Unique TCR beta chains totaled around 86 million in a later count, with around 12 million of them shared. Sequencing was performed with immunoSEQ multiplex PCR; in TCRdb, only in-frame clones are kept and a portion is missing. The DNA was the basis for D and trimming; V, J and clone size are from that table. The data hold approximately 150,000 clones, with roughly 73% observed a single time. In regard to this clone: Its matching antigen is unknown.

Material for sequencing was PBMCs. The V gene is TRBV19, the J gene TRBJ2-7; perhaps TRBD1 as D (5 bases). This receptor was taken from a female donor in good health and CMV-seronegative. The CDR3 reads CASSGAHSSYEQYF. The CDR3 DNA reads TGTGCCAGTAGTGGGGCACATTCTTCCTACGAGCAGTACTTC. The full variable domain, in which reference TRBV19 and TRBJ2-7 provide the parts outside the CDR3, is DGGITQSPKYLFRKEGQNVTLSCEQNLNHDAMYWYRQDPGQGLRLIYYSQIVNDFQKGDIAEGYSVSREKKESFPLTVTSAQKNPTAFYLCASSGAHSSYEQYFGPGTRLTVT.